This T cell receptor (beta chain) appears in the sequencing data of a study of cytomegalovirus exposure and HLA in healthy donors. Study summary: Assignment to the Caucasian-associated ancestry cluster applied to more than 75% of the approximately 370 genotyped donors.

This clone has just one count. Its antigen is unknown. Study results and caveats: With further analysis later on, most CMV-associated TCR beta chains appeared HLA-restricted.

Researchers ran the PCR with 60 Vbeta and 13 Jbeta primers. Sequencing was performed with immunoSEQ multiplex PCR; in TCRdb, only in-frame clones are kept and a portion is missing. The repertoire holds about 170,000 clones, with 60% to 80% as singletons. The sample consisted of PBMCs. The sequence derives from a woman between 50 and 59 years old in good health and CMV-seropositive.

The CDR3 protein is CASSLAQGPYEQYF. CDR3 nucleotide sequence: TGTGCCAGCAGCTTAGCCCAGGGCCCCTACGAGCAGTACTTC. The chain links TRBV11-3 to TRBJ2-7; weak D call: TRBD1 (5 bases). Germline V gene data show CDR1 as SGHNT and CDR2 as YENEEA. V lost 1 base to trimming and J lost 2 bases, with 9 bases between them. The length of the CDR3 is 14 residues.